This entry lists 22 T cell receptor beta chains sequenced from one sample in a study of graft-versus-host responses after intestinal transplantation. Profiling relied on immunoSEQ multiplex PCR, and the TCRdb table lists in-frame clones only, not all of them. The repertoire holds approximately 85,000 clones, with roughly 93% as singletons. Their cognate antigens are unknown. The specimen comprised unstimulated CD8+ T cells sorted from spleen or lymph node cells, sampled before transplant. These receptors were obtained from a human donor who was the organ donor for an intestinal transplant.

The chain carries TRBV19 and TRBJ1-1; D not resolved. Trimming removed 3 bases at V and 0 bases at J, with 5 bases between. CDR3 length: 13 residues. CDR1 and CDR2 (germline): LNHDA, SQIVND (reference sequence). CDR3 region: CASSMSVNTEAFF. The CDR3 DNA is TGTGCCAGTAGTATGTCCGTGAACACTGAAGCTTTCTTT.

This chain's CDR3 is CASSYGTGESQPQHF. DNA of the CDR3: TGTGCCAGCAGTTACGGGACAGGGGAAAGTCAGCCCCAGCATTTT. V and J are TRBV27 and TRBJ1-5; 10 nucleotides line up with TRBD1. The CDR3 length is 15 residues. Germline-derived CDR1 and CDR2 are MNHEY and SMNVEV (reference sequence). Germline trimming cut 4 bases from V and 6 bases from J; bases unmatched to any gene: 6.

The rearrangement uses TRBV4-3 and TRBJ2-3, with TRBD2 as a possible D gene (6 bases). This CDR3 region has 16 residues. Germline values: CDR1 LGHNA, CDR2 YSLEER. V lost 4 bases to trimming and J lost 2 bases, with 16 bases between them. CDR3 protein: CASSPGRMRLTDTQYF. The DNA for the CDR3 is TGCGCCAGCAGCCCGGGGAGGATGCGGCTCACAGATACGCAGTATTTT.

The chain is built from TRBV5-1 and TRBJ1-2; D not certain. The CDR3 has 14 amino acids. Germline lookup yields CDR1 SGHRS and CDR2 YFSETQ. V was shortened by 0 bases and J by 7 bases, with 13 bases between the two germline ends. Written as DNA, the CDR3 is TGCGCCAGCAGCTTGGTAGGCGGATGTTGTGGCTACACCTTC. Amino acid sequence: CASSLVGGCCGYTF.

The chain carries TRBV6-5 and TRBJ2-1, with a possible D match to TRBD2 (6 bases). CDR1 and CDR2 from the germline V gene are MNHEY and SVGAGI. Trimming left V 2 bases short and J 4 bases short, with 15 bases between. This CDR3 comprises 16 residues. The CDR3 loop is CASSYVAGRLYNEQFF. For the CDR3, the DNA is TGTGCCAGCAGTTACGTCGCGGGGCGGCTTTACAATGAGCAGTTCTTC.

J is TRBJ2-5 and V is TRBV2; 7 bases line up with TRBD2. From germline, CDR1 is SNHLY and CDR2 FYNNEI. The CDR3 extends over 14 amino acids. With V trimmed by 6 bases and J by 6 bases, 10 bases remained unmatched. Here the CDR3 DNA reads TGTGCCAGCAGGGACATAACGGGGGGAAAGACCCAGTACTTC. Protein: CASRDITGGKTQYF. The whole variable domain, filled in from reference TRBV2 and TRBJ2-5, reads EPEVTQTPSHQVTQMGQEVILRCVPISNHLYFYWYRQILGQKVEFLVSFYNNEISEKSEIFDDQFSVERPDGSNFTLKIRSTKLEDSAMYFCASRDITGGKTQYFGPGTRLLVL.

The chain couples TRBV4-3 to TRBJ1-1; D might be TRBD1 (5 bases). The V end lost 0 bases, the J end lost 0 bases, and 14 bases lay between the germline ends. CDR1 is LGHNA and CDR2 is YSLEER in the germline V gene. This CDR3 is built from 17 residues. The chain's CDR3 is CASSQDLQGTMNTEAFF. CDR3 bases: TGCGCCAGCAGCCAAGATTTGCAGGGAACCATGAACACTGAAGCTTTCTTT.

The chain uses TRBV9 and TRBJ1-1; 10 bases fit TRBD1. The junction had 3 bases not matched to a gene; V was cut back by 4 bases and J by 3 bases. The CDR3 extends over 14 amino acids. Per germline, CDR1 SGDLS and CDR2 YYNGEE. CDR3 sequence reads: CASSPDRGDTEAFF. Here the CDR3 DNA reads TGTGCCAGCAGCCCGGACAGGGGGGACACTGAAGCTTTCTTT.

The rearrangement joins TRBV7-3 to TRBJ2-1; tentative D call: TRBD2 (5 bases). V shed 4 bases and J shed 2 bases, with 18 bases lying between them. CDR3 length equals 17 residues. Germline V lookup: CDR1 SGHTA, CDR2 FQGTGA. The CDR3 sequence is CASSSQPERRPYNEQFF. The CDR3 bases are TGTGCCAGCAGCTCCCAGCCGGAGCGGAGGCCCTACAATGAGCAGTTCTTC.

The rearrangement links TRBV28 to TRBJ2-5, with a tentative D call TRBD1 (6 bases). Looked up from germline, CDR1 is MDHEN and CDR2 is SYDVKM. The CDR3 sequence is 12 residues long. Trimming pared 6 bases from V and 4 bases from J, leaving 9 bases between. The CDR3 sequence is CASSQQGETQYF. The CDR3 DNA reads TGTGCCAGCAGCCAACAGGGAGAGACCCAGTACTTC.

The chain recombines TRBV2 with TRBJ2-7, with 7 bases identical to TRBD2. V shed 7 bases, J shed 2 bases, and the junction held 11 bases outside the gene matches. CDR3 length equals 15 residues. CDR1 and CDR2 (germline): SNHLY, FYNNEI. The CDR3 here is CASIGAGRAPYEQYF. CDR3 sequence (DNA): TGTGCCAGCATCGGTGCGGGGAGGGCCCCCTACGAGCAGTACTTC.

The chain is built from TRBV29-1 and TRBJ2-1; D is perhaps TRBD2 (5 bases). The ends were cut back, 6 bases at V and 4 bases at J, with 19 bases in the middle. Germline lookup yields CDR1 SQVTM and CDR2 ANQGSEA. The CDR3 is made up of 15 amino acids. This chain's CDR3 is CSVMGAGGPYNEQFF. The CDR3 nucleotides read TGCAGCGTGATGGGTGCCGGAGGCCCGTACAATGAGCAGTTCTTC.

This clone showed up just once. This sequence joins TRBV6-1 and TRBJ2-7, with 8 bases identical to TRBD2. The CDR3 contains 14 residues. Germline CDR1 MNHNS, CDR2 SASEGT. V trimming: 3 bases; J trimming: 3 bases; junction bases outside the gene matches: 4. The CDR3 DNA reads TGTGCCAGCAGTGAGAGCGGGAGCCTCTACGAGCAGTACTTC. As protein: CASSESGSLYEQYF.

This chain uses TRBV4-3 with TRBJ2-1; 7 bases map to TRBD2. The CDR3 totals 19 residues. CDR1 LGHNA and CDR2 YSLEER come from the germline V gene. The V and J ends lost 1 base and 5 bases, in that order; junction bases with no gene match: 17. DNA for the CDR3: TGCGCCAGCAGCCAAGTGAAGGGGCTGGAGGCGGGAGTCCACAATGAGCAGTTCTTC. Translated: CASSQVKGLEAGVHNEQFF.

The chain uses TRBV7-8 and TRBJ2-7; maybe TRBD1 (5 bases). With 5 bases removed from V and 4 bases from J, the gap between germline ends came to 18 bases. CDR1 is SGHVS, CDR2 FQNEAQ, per germline. This CDR3 comprises 15 residues. In nucleotides, the CDR3 is TGTGCCAGCAGCGAGTCCATGGGGCCGGATTACGAGCAGTACTTC. This encodes CASSESMGPDYEQYF. Variable domain in full (rest from reference TRBV7-8 and TRBJ2-7): GAGVSQSPRYKVAKRGQDVALRCDPISGHVSLFWYQQALGQGPEFLTYFQNEAQLDKSGLPSDRFFAERPEGSVSTLKIQRTQQEDSAVYLCASSESMGPDYEQYFGPGTRLTVT.

The V gene is TRBV5-1, the J gene TRBJ1-1, with 9 bases identical to TRBD1. This CDR3 comprises 15 residues. The V gene's germline CDR1 is SGHRS and CDR2 YFSETQ. V shed 4 bases and J 1 base; nucleotides not matched to a gene: 5. CDR3 in DNA: TGCGCCAGCAGCAAACAGGGGGCTAGGAACACTGAAGCTTTCTTT. Translated, it gives CASSKQGARNTEAFF.

The V and J genes are TRBV7-9 and TRBJ2-7; 7 bases match TRBD2. The CDR3 is made up of 15 amino acids. V dropped 5 bases and J dropped 2; count of bases not matched to a gene: 9. Germline V CDR1 and CDR2: SEHNR, FQNEAQ (reference sequence). CDR3: CASSRAAGETYEQYF. DNA of the CDR3: TGTGCCAGCAGCAGAGCGGCGGGGGAGACCTACGAGCAGTACTTC.

The chain links TRBV7-6 to TRBJ2-3, with D perhaps TRBD1 (6 bases). V dropped 4 bases and J dropped 6 bases, with 17 bases sitting between them. The CDR3 is made up of 15 amino acids. Germline V CDR1 and CDR2: SGHVS, FNYEAQ. CDR3 in amino acids: CASSYTRRGSDTQYF. In DNA, the CDR3 is TGTGCCAGCAGCTATACACGAAGGGGGAGCGATACGCAGTATTTT.

The rearrangement links TRBV2 to TRBJ1-3; the match to TRBD1 covers 10 bases. The CDR3 spans 16 residues. Looked up from germline, CDR1 is SNHLY and CDR2 is FYNNEI. Losses at the gene ends were 5 bases for V and 2 bases for J; bases not matched to a gene: 6. The CDR3 loop is CASSPGQGGAGNTIYF. The DNA of the CDR3 is TGTGCCAGCAGTCCAGGACAGGGGGGAGCTGGAAACACCATATATTTT.

The rearrangement uses TRBV2 and TRBJ1-2; D possibly corresponds to TRBD1 (6 bases). Germline values: CDR1 SNHLY, CDR2 FYNNEI. There are 15 residues in the CDR3. Deletions cut 6 bases from V and 4 bases from J, with 18 bases between. The DNA of the CDR3 is TGTGCCAGCAGCTCCGAGGACAGCGTATTCTATGGCTACACCTTC. It translates to CASSSEDSVFYGYTF. Using reference TRBV2 and TRBJ1-2 for the parts outside the CDR3, the full variable domain is EPEVTQTPSHQVTQMGQEVILRCVPISNHLYFYWYRQILGQKVEFLVSFYNNEISEKSEIFDDQFSVERPDGSNFTLKIRSTKLEDSAMYFCASSSEDSVFYGYTFGSGTRLTVV.

The chain employs TRBV9 and TRBJ2-5, with TRBD2 matching over 7 bases. J lost 2 bases, V lost 1 base, and 8 bases had no gene match. CDR1 and CDR2 (germline): SGDLS, YYNGEE. The CDR3 contains 16 residues. The CDR3 DNA sequence: TGTGCCAGCAGCGTAACCACGGGAGGTGGTCAAGAGACCCAGTACTTC. Protein sequence: CASSVTTGGGQETQYF.

The rearrangement joins TRBV7-9 to TRBJ1-1, with D possibly matching TRBD1 (5 bases). Germline V lookup: CDR1 SEHNR, CDR2 FQNEAQ (reference sequence). The CDR3 is 14 amino acids. Between the trimmed V and J ends, which lost 3 bases and 0 bases, there was a span of 8 bases. The CDR3 loop reads CASSFQDMNTEAFF. Here the CDR3 DNA reads TGTGCCAGCAGCTTCCAGGACATGAACACTGAAGCTTTCTTT.